The source of this T cell receptor (beta chain) is a study of CD4+ T cells in melanoma. General study points: Diverse differentiation states were reported for melanoma neoantigen-specific CD4+ T cells. A reported correlation linked neoantigen-specific CD4+ T cells to CD8+, macrophage and B cell function.

Profiling relied on immunoSEQ multiplex PCR, and the TCRdb table lists in-frame clones only, not all of them. In the table there are approximately 10,000 clones, around 67% of which are singletons. A remark on this clone: The antigen remains unidentified.

The V and J ends lost 5 bases and 4 bases, in that order; junction bases with no gene match: 3. The CDR3 consists of 13 residues. Germline CDR1 reads MNHEY; CDR2 reads SVGAGI. The sample was cells from a culture (not recorded whether cultured in vitro). This sequence was found in a human donor with melanoma. The V and J genes are TRBV6-5 and TRBJ1-2; 8 nucleotides agree with TRBD1. The CDR3 nucleotides are TGTGCCAGCAGTGGGGACAGGAGCTATGGCTACACCTTC. Translation gives CASSGDRSYGYTF.